Included here is one T cell receptor (beta chain) sequence, with context. What it binds is unknown. The data were obtained in a study of Graves' ophthalmopathy and Graves' hyperthyroidism. Whole-study context: Samples of peripheral blood were obtained at initial diagnosis, prior to treatment of any kind.

Researchers classed hyperthyroidism as stable given no ophthalmopathy within 18 months of follow-up. CDR3 regions of TCR beta were amplified from RNA transcripts. Second-round multiplex PCR came after first-round RT-PCR with HTBI primers. TCRdb used MiXCR to reprocess the multiplex PCR reads, holding one entry per CDR3 protein. The data hold some 370,000 distinct CDR3 sequences, with about 18% observed a single time. Overall study results and limits: A majority of expanded thyroid clonotypes exceeding 0.001 frequency were likewise present in blood.

With V trimmed by 4 bases and J by 9 bases, 11 bases remained unmatched. This CDR3 contains 14 residues. CDR1 and CDR2 from the germline V gene are SGHRS and YFSETQ. Sequencing used peripheral blood. The TCR sequence derives from an adult woman with stable Graves' hyperthyroidism. This chain uses TRBV5-1 with TRBJ2-3, with TRBD2 matching over 7 bases. CDR3 loop: CASSPSGGRQTQYF. The CDR3 nucleotides are TGCGCCAGCAGCCCCTCTGGCGGGAGACAGACGCAGTATTTT.